The clone carrying this T cell receptor (beta chain) was picked up a small number of times. What it binds is unknown. The data belong to a study of beta chain features in type 1 diabetes. Study overall: Healthy donors resembled patients in age, gender and cell yields. Study results and caveats: The VDJ junctions of type 1 diabetes patients carried fewer insertions and more deletions.

V was pared by 0 bases and J by 5 bases, with 5 bases between. The CDR3 runs 11 residues. Germline V lookup: CDR1 DFQATT, CDR2 SNEGSKA (reference sequence). As every portion of the isolated RNA was reverse transcribed, the sequencing read expressed TCRB transcripts. Sequencing used immunoSEQ multiplex PCR; TCRdb keeps in-frame clones, though not all of them. Of 390,000 or so clones listed, about 15% are singletons. This chain uses TRBV20-1 with TRBJ2-7; D remains unclear. This sequence was found in a young man in good health. The sequencing sample was made of naive CD4+ T cells from blood. The chain's CDR3 is CSARDPHEQYF. The CDR3 bases are TGCAGTGCTAGAGATCCCCACGAGCAGTACTTC.